This T cell receptor beta chain is from a study of control samples from healthy donors and cancer patients. The table came from immunoSEQ multiplex PCR; TCRdb's copy has only in-frame clones and leaves some out. Among around 150,000 clones listed, approximately 91% were seen once. Germline V gene lookup returns CDR1 KGHSH and CDR2 LQKENI. This CDR3 contains 15 residues. V dropped 3 bases and J dropped 1; count of bases not matched to a gene: 5. The material sequenced was blood. This TCR came from a man aged 25-40 years in good health. The chain is built from TRBV18 and TRBJ1-1, with 7 positions matching TRBD1. The chain's CDR3 is CASSPPGQRNTEAFF. DNA for the CDR3: TGTGCCAGCTCACCTCCGGGACAGAGGAACACTGAAGCTTTCTTT.